The 18 T cell receptor beta chains given below trace back to one sample, sequenced in a study of tumor-infiltrating lymphocytes in primary liver carcinoma. TCR beta cDNA was prepared out of roughly 0.5 ug total RNA by means of a constant-region primer. Libraries of TCR beta came from three nested multiplex PCR rounds with slightly modified ARM-PCR. Amplification in the first two PCR rounds was performed using TRBV1-TRBV30 forward primers and a C-beta reverse primer for approximately 10 cycles each. TCRdb analysed the multiplex PCR reads with MiXCR anew, one entry per CDR3 protein. The profile shows fewer than 70,000 distinct CDR3 sequences, about two thirds of them singletons. The roughly 19-33 mg bulk tissue piece was not sorted before simultaneous RNA and DNA extraction. The sequencing sample was made of liver tumor tissue from sampling region 2. This sample's subset: tumor region T2, inferior pole. These TCRs come from a man between 35 and 55 years old with primary liver carcinoma and hepatitis B virus infection.

This clonotype was detected many times. The CDR3 DNA follows: TGTGCCAGCAGTCCGGGTCGAGAGTCGGGCACAGATACGCAGTATTTT. It codes for CASSPGRESGTDTQYF. The chain recombines TRBV5-6 with TRBJ2-3; D unclear. V dropped 5 bases and J dropped 1 base, with 17 bases sitting between them. CDR1 and CDR2 (germline): SGHDT, YYEEEE. This CDR3 has 16 residues.

This clonotype was seen a handful of times. A much larger clone sits a single nucleotide away, making a read error possible. The chain couples TRBV20-1 to TRBJ2-7, with a weak D call TRBD2 (5 bases). The CDR3 loop spans 11 amino acids. Per the germline V gene, CDR1 is DFQATT and CDR2 is SNEGSKA (reference sequence). Trimming cost V 1 base and J 12 bases, with 13 bases left between them. The CDR3, as DNA: TGCAGTGCTAGAGGGCCACCGGGATGGTACTTC. This gives the protein CSARGPPGWYF.

About this clonotype: The conserved closing phenylalanine or tryptophan is absent in this CDR3, likely reflecting a read error. This chain connects TRBV6-5 to TRBJ1-6; D gene ambiguous. The CDR3 is 13 residues long. V was cut by 7 bases and J by 9 bases, with 13 bases left in between. Germline V CDR1 and CDR2: MNHEY, SVGAGI. The CDR3 DNA is TGTGCCAGCATTTTACGGGCGGTTTCACCCCTCCACTCT. Its protein product is CASILRAVSPLHS.

Note on this clonotype: A junction end diverges from the germline sequence, so it may reflect a read error. The chain links TRBV4-1 to TRBJ2-3; TRBD2 is a possible D gene (5 bases). Germline assignment: CDR1 MGHRA and CDR2 YSYEKL. The CDR3 extends over 14 amino acids. Here the CDR3 DNA reads TGCGCTAGCAGCCAAGTCACGAGGGTGGATACGCAGTATTTT. Translated: CASSQVTRVDTQYF.

About this clonotype itself: The germline gene is not matched at one end of the junction; a read error may be the cause. The rearrangement uses TRBV10-3 and TRBJ2-2; D may correspond to TRBD1 or TRBD2 (5 bases each). The CDR3 length is 14 residues. The V gene's germline CDR1 is ENHRY and CDR2 SYGVKD. The CDR3 loop reads CAIRERDDTGKLFF. The CDR3 bases are TGCGCCATCAGGGAGAGGGACGACACCGGGAAGCTGTTTTTT.

With respect to this clonotype: A junction boundary mismatches the germline segment, possibly from a read error. The chain uses TRBV12-3 or TRBV12-4 and TRBJ1-5; TRBD1 agrees at 7 bases. The CDR3 contains 17 residues. The CDR3 DNA reads TGTGCCAGCAGCCCAGGGGGGGTCGAGTATAGCAGTCAGCCCCAGCATTTC. The encoded protein is CASSPGGVEYSSQPQHF.

This chain uses TRBV4-3 with TRBJ2-7; D might be TRBD2 (6 bases). CDR1 and CDR2 from the germline V gene are LGHNA and YSLEER. This CDR3 region has 16 residues. In DNA, the CDR3 is TGCGCCAGCAACCAAGGTGGAGTTAGCGGAGCCTACGAGCAGTACGTC. Amino acid sequence: CASNQGGVSGAYEQYV.

In this sample, this clonotype turned up once. A much bigger clone sits one base away, suggesting this may be a read error. This chain uses TRBV5-1 with TRBJ2-5, with 7 nucleotides matching TRBD1. J lost 1 base, V lost 8 bases, and 14 bases had no gene match. CDR1 is SGHRS and CDR2 is YFSETQ in the germline V gene. The CDR3 sequence is 16 residues long. The CDR3 nucleotides are TGCGCCAGACGAAGATGCGAACAGGGGCCCCAAGAGACCCAGTACTTC. Amino acid sequence: CARRRCEQGPQETQYF. Combining the CDR3 with reference TRBV5-1 and TRBJ2-5 gives the whole variable domain KAGVTQTPRYLIKTRGQQVTLSCSPISGHRSVSWYQQTPGQGLQFLFEYFSETQRNKGNFPGRFSGRQFSNSRSEMNVSTLELGDSALYLCARRRCEQGPQETQYFGPGTRLLVL.

The chain combines TRBV12-3 or TRBV12-4 with TRBJ2-5, with D perhaps assigned TRBD1 or TRBD2 (5 bases each). Trimming cost V 4 bases and J 10 bases, with 10 bases left between them. The CDR3 sequence is 11 residues long. The CDR3 coding sequence is TGTGCCAGCAGTTCAGAGGGGAGCCAGTACTTC. Its translation is CASSSEGSQYF.

V and J are TRBV29-1 and TRBJ1-1; possibly TRBD1 for D (5 bases). Trimming removed 6 bases from V and 0 bases from J, with 14 bases in between. CDR1 is SQVTM, CDR2 ANQGSEA, per germline. The CDR3 sequence is 14 residues long. CDR3 region: CSVLRTRLNTEAFF. The CDR3 DNA reads TGCAGCGTCCTCCGGACACGGTTGAACACTGAAGCTTTCTTT. Filled out from reference TRBV29-1 and TRBJ1-1, the complete variable domain reads SAVISQKPSRDICQRGTSLTIQCQVDSQVTMMFWYRQQPGQSLTLIATANQGSEATYESGFVIDKFPISRPNLTFSTLTVSNMSPEDSSIYLCSVLRTRLNTEAFFGQGTRLTVV.

Details on this clonotype: The germline gene is not matched at one end of the junction; a read error may be the cause. The V and J genes are TRBV25-1 and TRBJ1-1, with D possibly TRBD1 on 5 matching bases. Germline V lookup: CDR1 MGHDK, CDR2 SYGVNS. CDR3 length: 13 residues. The CDR3 loop is CASRGHMNTEAFF. CDR3 DNA: TGTGCCAGCAGAGGACACATGAACACTGAGGCTTTCTTT.

This clonotype was seen at least ten times. The V call is TRBV12-5, the J call TRBJ1-5; the D gene is possibly TRBD1 (5 bases). V was trimmed by 0 bases and J by 5 bases, leaving 11 bases between them. This CDR3 region has 15 residues. The germline CDR1 and CDR2 sequences are LGHNT and FRNRAP. The CDR3 nucleotides read TGTGCTAGTGGTTTGGTCGTAGGGGAAGATCAGCCCCAGCATTTT. Translating it yields CASGLVVGEDQPQHF. Filled out from reference TRBV12-5 and TRBJ1-5, the complete variable domain reads DARVTQTPRHKVTEMGQEVTMRCQPILGHNTVFWYRQTMMQGLELLAYFRNRAPLDDSGMPKDRFSAEMPDATLATLKIQPSEPRDSAVYFCASGLVVGEDQPQHFGDGTRLSIL.

Worth noting for this clonotype: With a much larger clone just one base away, this may be a read error. V is TRBV28 and J is TRBJ2-1, with D perhaps TRBD1 (6 bases). Germline lookup yields CDR1 MDHEN and CDR2 SYDVKM. This CDR3 contains 17 residues. CDR3 sequence: CTSFRGKARGYHHEQFF. The CDR3 bases are TGTACCAGTTTCAGGGGCAAGGCTAGAGGGTATCATCATGAGCAGTTCTTC.

For this clonotype: One end of the junction does not line up with germline, which may come from a read error. The chain is built from TRBV11-2 and TRBJ2-1; 8 bases map to TRBD1. CDR3 size: 15 residues. Germline CDR1 SGHAT, CDR2 FQNNGV. The CDR3 nucleotides read TGTGCCTGCAGCTTAAGGACAGGGCCGGGGAATGAGCAGTTCTTC. Amino acids: CACSLRTGPGNEQFF.

This rearrangement joins TRBV29-1 to TRBJ1-2; 7 bases fit TRBD1. V dropped 7 bases and J dropped 6; count of bases not matched to a gene: 11. Germline assignment: CDR1 SQVTM and CDR2 ANQGSEA. This CDR3 has 13 amino acids. The CDR3 sequence: CSASQGVENGYTF. CDR3 sequence (DNA): TGCAGCGCCTCGCAGGGGGTTGAGAATGGCTACACCTTC.

With respect to this clonotype: A much larger clone differs from this one at a single base, so this may be a read error. The chain combines TRBV6-6 with TRBJ1-1, with D possibly matching TRBD1 (5 bases). Germline assignment: CDR1 MNHNY and CDR2 SVGAGI (reference sequence). The CDR3 consists of 12 residues. CDR3 in amino acids: CACSQTDTEAFF. In DNA form, the CDR3 reads TGTGCCTGCAGCCAGACAGACACTGAAGCTTTCTTT.

This chain's CDR3 is CASSFARTGEQYF. In DNA, the CDR3 is TGTGCCAGCAGTTTCGCCAGGACAGGGGAGCAGTACTTC. V is TRBV11-2 and J is TRBJ2-7; 8 nucleotides agree with TRBD1. The CDR3 contains 13 residues. J lost 7 bases, V lost 6 bases, and 8 bases had no gene match. Germline-derived CDR1 and CDR2 are SGHAT and FQNNGV.

The table lists this clonotype with a count of one. CDR3 residues: CASSYDRGGHEQYF. The CDR3 DNA reads TGTGCCAGCAGTTACGACAGGGGGGGCCACGAGCAGTACTTC. The V call is TRBV6-6, the J call TRBJ2-7, with TRBD1 matching over 9 bases. V shed 2 bases and J 5 bases; nucleotides not matched to a gene: 4. Germline CDR1 reads MNHNY; CDR2 reads SVGAGI (reference sequence). CDR3 length equals 14 residues.